Listed here are 15 T cell receptor beta chains from one sample, sequenced in a study of blood T cells in healthy people across ages (dated by TCRdb to about 2015). Preparation of the library involved 5' RACE. Sequencing relied on an Illumina HiSeq 2500. A second PCR of about 6 to 11 cycles was performed with a sample-barcoded 5' primer and a J-beta primer mix. TCRdb reprocessed the public reads (quality trimming at Q25 with fastp, clone calling with MiXCR) and kept in-frame beta chains. Every CDR3 protein is listed once, alongside the most common genes and DNA of its rows. The sample table lists some 750,000 distinct CDR3 sequences, about a fifth of them with a count of one. Under 25% of the sample is in the top ten clones. Input material: blood. These receptors were taken from a man between 65 and 85 years old in good health.

V gene TRBV7-2 combines with J gene TRBJ2-3, with unresolved D. With 2 bases removed from V and 8 bases from J, the gap between germline ends came to 8 bases. Per the germline V gene, CDR1 is SGHTA and CDR2 is FQGNSA. This CDR3 has 12 amino acids. The CDR3 here is CASSLPPFTQYF. DNA of the CDR3: TGTGCCAGCAGCTTACCTCCATTTACGCAGTATTTT.

This clonotype has more than one count but fewer than ten. J is TRBJ1-1 and V is TRBV10-3; unclear D gene. This CDR3 contains 14 residues. With 6 bases removed from V and 3 bases from J, the gap between germline ends came to 14 bases. In germline, CDR1 is ENHRY, CDR2 SYGVKD. The DNA of the CDR3 is TGTGCCATCAGCCTACCGGGGAGGGACACTGAAGCTTTCTTT. It codes for CAISLPGRDTEAFF.

This clonotype has only a few counts. This rearrangement joins TRBV5-1 to TRBJ2-1; D is uncertain. The better agreement between TRBJ2-7 and the DNA end casts doubt on the J call. This CDR3 contains 14 residues. Germline CDR1 reads SGHRS; CDR2 reads YFSETQ. Here the CDR3 DNA reads TGCGCCAGCAGCTTGCAGGCTCACTCCTACGAGCAGTACTTC. This codes for CASSLQAHSYEQYF.

This clonotype showed up just a few times. The CDR3 region is CASSLGEQGNEQFF. CDR3 nucleotide sequence: TGCGCCAGCAGCTTGGGCGAACAGGGTAATGAGCAGTTCTTC. The rearrangement links TRBV5-1 to TRBJ2-1; the D gene is possibly TRBD1 (6 bases). The V end lost 0 bases, the J end lost 7 bases, and 11 bases lay between the germline ends. This CDR3 has 14 residues. Germline V CDR1 and CDR2: SGHRS, YFSETQ.

This clonotype was counted many times. This chain uses TRBV20-1 with TRBJ2-7; possibly TRBD1 or TRBD2 for D (5 bases each). The J call may be faulty, since TRBJ2-1 better matches the DNA end. The CDR3 has 13 amino acids. The germline CDR1 and CDR2 sequences are DFQATT and SNEGSKA (reference sequence). The CDR3 spells CSAPRSGTGEQFF. CDR3 coding DNA: TGCAGTGCTCCTCGGTCAGGGACGGGTGAGCAGTTCTTC.

This clonotype has just a few counts. The chain uses TRBV7-9 and TRBJ1-6; no clear D gene. This CDR3 is 15 amino acids long. Germline CDR1 is SEHNR and CDR2 is FQNEAQ (reference sequence). V was cut by 2 bases and J by 0 bases, with 5 bases left in between. CDR3 loop: CASSLQSSYNSPLHF. The CDR3 DNA reads TGTGCCAGCAGCTTACAGAGCTCCTATAATTCACCCCTCCACTTT.

This chain connects TRBV3-1 to TRBJ2-1; D gene unclear. The germline CDR1 and CDR2 sequences are LGHDT and YNNKEL (reference sequence). The CDR3 is 17 amino acids. V lost 0 bases, J lost 0 bases, and 12 bases lay in between. CDR3 sequence reads: CASSQERLAGSYNEQFF. In nucleotides, the CDR3 is TGTGCCAGCAGCCAAGAACGTCTGGCAGGCTCCTACAATGAGCAGTTCTTC.

This clonotype showed up just a few times. The rearrangement joins TRBV5-1 to TRBJ2-4; 7 bases are shared with TRBD2. The V and J ends lost 3 bases and 7 bases, in that order; junction bases with no gene match: 31. Germline values: CDR1 SGHRS, CDR2 YFSETQ. This CDR3 has 22 amino acids. CDR3 nucleotides: TGCGCCAGCAGCTCCCCCAAATTTAGGACTAGTACCTCGGGAATCCCTGGCAACATTCAGTACTTC. Amino acids: CASSSPKFRTSTSGIPGNIQYF.

This clonotype appeared a few times. The chain carries TRBV4-3 and TRBJ2-3; D not certain. The CDR3 loop spans 11 amino acids. Germline V gene sequence: CDR1 LGHNA, CDR2 YSLEER. Trimming pared 1 base from V and 8 bases from J, leaving 4 bases between. The CDR3 loop reads CASSQGPTQYF. Here the CDR3 DNA reads TGCGCCAGCAGCCAAGGACCTACGCAGTATTTT.

The gene calls are TRBV12-3 or TRBV12-4 and TRBJ2-1, with D perhaps TRBD1 or TRBD2 (5 bases each). The CDR3 consists of 16 residues. Trimming left V 5 bases short and J 7 bases short, with 21 bases between. The CDR3 nucleotides read TGTGCCAGCAGTCTGACGGGGACCCCCCCACAGAATGAGCAGTTCTTC. Residues: CASSLTGTPPQNEQFF.

V and J are TRBV24-1 and TRBJ2-2; TRBD1 matches 7 bases. CDR3 length: 15 amino acids. Germline V lookup: CDR1 KGHDR, CDR2 SFDVKD. The trim removed 9 bases at V and 2 bases at J, leaving 8 bases unmatched. The CDR3 protein is CATGWGQTNTGELFF. The CDR3 DNA reads as TGTGCCACCGGGTGGGGACAGACTAACACCGGGGAGCTGTTTTTT.

This clonotype has only a few counts. The V and J genes are TRBV20-1 and TRBJ1-4; TRBD1 might be the D (5 bases). Germline-derived CDR1 and CDR2 are DFQATT and SNEGSKA (reference sequence). The CDR3 contains 16 residues. V shed 3 bases and J shed 3 bases, with 17 bases lying between them. CDR3 loop: CSARWGPLRPNEKLFF. The CDR3, as DNA: TGCAGTGCTAGGTGGGGCCCCCTACGCCCTAATGAAAAACTGTTTTTT.

The V and J genes are TRBV14 and TRBJ2-2, with 8 bases that match TRBD1. Germline lookup yields CDR1 SGHDN and CDR2 FVKESK. This CDR3 contains 15 residues. The V segment lost 1 base and the J segment 6 bases; nucleotides outside the gene matches: 4. The CDR3 reads CASSQGTGYAGELFF. The CDR3 nucleotides are TGTGCCAGCAGCCAAGGGACAGGGTATGCCGGGGAGCTGTTTTTT.

The chain couples TRBV5-5 to TRBJ1-2; D unresolved. Germline values: CDR1 SGHKS, CDR2 YYEKEE (reference sequence). Trimming took off 2 bases at V and 9 bases at J, with 11 bases between the two ends. The CDR3 has 12 residues. CDR3 protein: CASSLGIGRYTF. In DNA, the CDR3 is TGTGCCAGCAGCTTAGGCATAGGCCGCTACACCTTC. The variable domain in full, with the rest retrieved from reference TRBV5-5 and TRBJ1-2, is DAGVTQSPTHLIKTRGQQVTLRCSPISGHKSVSWYQQVLGQGPQFIFQYYEKEERGRGNFPDRFSARQFPNYSSELNVNALLLGDSALYLCASSLGIGRYTFGSGTRLTVV.

This clonotype was seen a few times. The chain joins TRBV4-3 to TRBJ2-3; 16 nucleotides agree with TRBD2. From germline, CDR1 is LGHNA and CDR2 YSLEER. The CDR3 has 18 residues. Germline trimming cut 4 bases from V and 0 bases from J; bases unmatched to any gene: 4. CDR3 loop: CASSPKGLAGGSTDTQYF. The CDR3 DNA sequence: TGCGCCAGCAGCCCCAAGGGACTAGCGGGAGGGAGCACAGATACGCAGTATTTT.